A single TCR beta chain is shown here with its context. Its specificity is unknown. Profiled with immunoSEQ multiplex PCR; TCRdb holds only in-frame clones, not every one. The top ten hold approximately 5% of the sample, which has roughly 25,000 clones, approximately 83% seen once. V dropped 8 bases and J dropped 7; count of bases not matched to a gene: 14. The CDR3 spans 15 residues. Germline lookup yields CDR1 MNHNS and CDR2 SASEGT. This specimen comes from a study of T cells in localized non-small cell lung cancer. Study results and caveats: Heterogeneity cannot be ruled out, as sequencing used one tumor region only. Median detection of top 100 tumor clones in adjacent lung was approximately 50 clones.

This chain uses TRBV6-1 with TRBJ1-3; 7 bases align to TRBD1. The sample was PBMCs, taken before any cancer treatment. The sequence was obtained from a man aged 40 to 75 with stage II lung adenocarcinoma. CDR3 sequence reads: CASGRDGQAGNTIYF. As DNA, the CDR3 is TGTGCCAGCGGCCGCGACGGACAGGCCGGCAACACCATATATTTT.